This T cell receptor (beta chain) originates from a study of T cells in localized non-small cell lung cancer. The protocol was immunoSEQ multiplex PCR, while the TCRdb copy is restricted to in-frame clones and leaves out a portion. The sample lists some 33,000 clones, roughly nine tenths occurring once. The CDR3 contains 11 residues. Germline CDR1 is SGHAT and CDR2 is FQNNGV. Trimming removed 8 bases at V and 4 bases at J, with 6 bases between. V gene TRBV11-2 combines with J gene TRBJ1-3, with D unresolved. This TCR derives from a man between 40 and 69 years old with stage II lung adenocarcinoma. Sequenced material: PBMCs, taken before any cancer treatment. The CDR3 DNA is TGTGCCAGCCGGATGGGAAACACCATATATTTT. This encodes CASRMGNTIYF.